A selection of T cell receptor beta chains follows, all from one sample in a study of cytotoxic CD8 clonotypes in ibrutinib-treated CLL. Only in-frame clones appear in the TCRdb table, and some are missing; sequencing was by immunoSEQ multiplex PCR. In the table there are more than 200,000 clones, 70% of which are singletons. This specimen consisted of PBMCs, obtained after 24 months of ibrutinib treatment. These TCRs come from a human donor with chronic lymphocytic leukemia. Both conserved end residues are part of each CDR3. The order of the fields is CDR3 length, D gene, clone size, V gene, J gene, CDR3 protein, CDR3 DNA. D genes are given only for firm matches. A row's size may be missing; if present it is once, few, many or a size class.

12	NA	NA	TRBV30	TRBJ1-3	CAWSFNINTIYF	TGTGCCTGGAGCTTCAACATAAACACCATATATTTT
14	TRBD1	NA	TRBV5-8	TRBJ2-1	CASGPGTGWNEQFF	TGTGCCAGCGGACCCGGGACAGGGTGGAATGAGCAGTTCTTC
15	TRBD1	NA	TRBV15	TRBJ2-5	CATSRGQGVQETQYF	TGTGCCACCAGCAGGGGACAGGGGGTTCAAGAGACCCAGTACTTC
12	TRBD1	NA	TRBV29-1	TRBJ2-2	CSFWTGGGELFF	TGCAGCTTCTGGACAGGGGGCGGGGAGCTGTTTTTT
14	NA	NA	TRBV29-1	TRBJ2-1	CSAALGRSYNEQFF	TGCAGCGCCGCTCTAGGCAGGTCATACAATGAGCAGTTCTTC
16	TRBD2	NA	TRBV7-9	TRBJ2-3	CASSLPSGGLPDTQYF	TGTGCCAGCAGCCTCCCATCGGGAGGGTTGCCAGATACGCAGTATTTT
12	NA	NA	TRBV2	TRBJ2-7	CASYGGFYEQYF	TGTGCCAGCTACGGCGGCTTCTACGAGCAGTACTTC
15	NA	NA	TRBV5-1	TRBJ1-2	CASSPRWSRGYGYTF	TGCGCCAGCAGCCCCCGGTGGTCTAGAGGGTATGGCTACACCTTC
17	TRBD1	NA	TRBV2	TRBJ1-2	CASSPGQGSSFNYGYTF	TGTGCCAGCAGCCCGGGACAGGGATCTTCCTTCAACTATGGCTACACCTTC
15	NA	NA	TRBV2	TRBJ1-5	CASTEQGTSNQPQHF	TGTGCCAGCACTGAACAGGGTACGAGCAATCAGCCCCAGCATTTT
13	NA	NA	TRBV6-5	TRBJ1-5	CASRPDSNQPQHF	TGTGCCAGCAGGCCCGACAGCAATCAGCCCCAGCATTTT
15	TRBD2	NA	TRBV9	TRBJ2-5	CASSVTGTSKETQYF	TGTGCCAGCAGCGTAACAGGGACTAGCAAAGAGACCCAGTACTTC
16	TRBD2	NA	TRBV2	TRBJ2-2	CASSERGREANGELFF	TGTGCCAGCAGTGAACGCGGGCGGGAGGCTAACGGGGAGCTGTTTTTT
13	NA	NA	TRBV6-4	TRBJ1-2	CASSLGPLYGYTF	TGTGCCAGCAGCTTGGGACCGCTCTATGGCTACACCTTC
16	NA	NA	TRBV19	TRBJ2-5	CASSTPGTQNQETQYF	TGTGCCAGTAGTACACCCGGGACCCAGAACCAAGAGACCCAGTACTTC
18	TRBD2	NA	TRBV11-2	TRBJ2-3	CASSLDRLAGGPTDTQYF	TGTGCCAGCAGCTTAGATCGATTAGCGGGAGGGCCTACAGATACGCAGTATTTT
14	NA	NA	TRBV6-5	TRBJ2-2	CASSRGADTGELFF	TGTGCCAGCTCGAGGGGCGCGGACACCGGGGAGCTGTTTTTT
11	NA	NA	TRBV29-1	TRBJ2-1	CSGRASNEQFF	TGCAGCGGTAGGGCTAGTAATGAGCAGTTCTTC
14	NA	NA	TRBV27	TRBJ1-4	CASSLIAANEKLFF	TGTGCCAGCAGTTTAATTGCGGCTAATGAAAAACTGTTTTTT
12	NA	once	TRBV18	TRBJ2-1	CASSTDYNEQFF	TGTGCCAGCTCGACCGACTACAATGAGCAGTTCTTC
12	NA	NA	TRBV5-4	TRBJ1-2	CASSLDSYGYTF	TGTGCCAGCAGTCTGGACTCTTATGGCTACACCTTC
15	NA	NA	TRBV14	TRBJ2-5	CASSPRAAAQETQYF	TGTGCCAGCAGCCCCCGGGCAGCGGCCCAAGAGACCCAGTACTTC
12	NA	NA	TRBV30	TRBJ2-7	CAWSVESRGQYF	TGTGCCTGGAGTGTAGAGTCTCGCGGGCAGTACTTC
15	NA	few	TRBV7-9	TRBJ2-7	CASSSQGSGNYEQYF	TGTGCCAGCAGCTCACAGGGTTCGGGCAACTACGAGCAGTACTTC
15	TRBD1	NA	TRBV5-6	TRBJ2-4	CASSAPGQGKNIQYF	TGTGCCAGCAGCGCCCCGGGACAGGGGAAAAACATTCAGTACTTC
15	NA	once	TRBV10-1	TRBJ2-5	CASSESDGYRETQYF	TGCGCCAGCAGTGAGTCTGATGGTTATAGAGAGACCCAGTACTTC
14	TRBD2	NA	TRBV2	TRBJ2-3	CARAGGAGTDTQYF	TGTGCCAGGGCGGGGGGCGCGGGCACAGATACGCAGTATTTT
16	TRBD2	NA	TRBV5-1	TRBJ2-1	CASSLVEGGPSNEQFF	TGCGCCAGCAGCTTGGTTGAGGGAGGGCCTAGCAATGAGCAGTTCTTC
13	NA	few	TRBV2	TRBJ2-3	CASRLADTDTQYF	TGTGCCAGCCGGCTAGCAGACACAGATACGCAGTATTTT
10	NA	few	TRBV6-6	TRBJ2-2	CASSVGELFF	TGTGCCAGCAGCGTCGGGGAGCTGTTTTTT
17	NA	NA	TRBV9	TRBJ2-2	CASSSPPWLPDTGELFF	TGTGCCAGCAGCTCCCCTCCCTGGCTCCCGGACACCGGGGAGCTGTTTTTT
14	TRBD1	NA	TRBV6-6	TRBJ1-1	CASRGTGMNTEAFF	TGTGCCAGCAGGGGGACAGGGATGAACACTGAAGCTTTCTTT
13	NA	NA	TRBV7-3	TRBJ2-7	CASSITGAGEQYF	TGTGCCAGCAGCATTACAGGGGCGGGGGAGCAGTACTTC
14	NA	NA	TRBV15	TRBJ1-6	CATEFDRNNSPLHF	TGTGCCACCGAGTTCGACAGAAATAATTCACCCCTCCACTTT
14	NA	NA	TRBV11-3	TRBJ2-7	CASSLSGGSYEQYF	TGTGCCAGCAGCTTAAGTGGTGGGAGCTACGAGCAGTACTTC
12	NA	NA	TRBV6-4	TRBJ2-3	CASSDSSDTQYF	TGTGCCAGCAGTGACTCATCCGATACGCAGTATTTT
17	NA	NA	TRBV9	TRBJ1-1	CASSPSGAVTMNTEAFF	TGTGCCAGCAGCCCAAGCGGTGCAGTGACCATGAACACTGAAGCTTTCTTT
14	TRBD2	NA	TRBV7-9	TRBJ2-3	CASSSASGPDTQYF	TGTGCCAGCAGCTCCGCTAGCGGGCCCGATACGCAGTATTTT
15	TRBD1	few	TRBV27	TRBJ2-7	CASSPPGQGTNEQYF	TGTGCCAGCAGTCCCCCCGGACAGGGCACCAACGAGCAGTACTTC
15	TRBD1	few	TRBV6-6	TRBJ2-7	CASRDSDRSSDEQYF	TGTGCCAGCAGGGACTCGGACAGGAGCAGCGACGAGCAGTACTTC
17	NA	NA	TRBV1	TRBJ2-1	CTSSQDLSGERNNEQFF	TGCACCAGCAGCCAAGACCTGTCCGGGGAGAGGAACAATGAGCAGTTCTTC
14	TRBD2	NA	TRBV7-3	TRBJ2-3	CASSYGGSADTQYF	TGTGCCAGCAGCTACGGCGGGAGCGCAGATACGCAGTATTTT
14	TRBD1	NA	TRBV25-1	TRBJ1-5	CASRGTGDAQPQHF	TGTGCCAGCAGGGGAACAGGGGACGCTCAGCCCCAGCATTTT
13	NA	NA	TRBV9	TRBJ1-1	CASSVGGHTEAFF	TGTGCCAGCAGCGTAGGGGGCCACACTGAAGCTTTCTTT
13	NA	NA	TRBV29-1	TRBJ2-1	CSVKAGMVNEQFF	TGCAGCGTTAAGGCGGGAATGGTCAATGAGCAGTTCTTC
15	NA	NA	TRBV6-1	TRBJ2-7	CASTIAGSMSYEQYF	TGTGCCAGCACTATTGCGGGATCGATGTCCTACGAGCAGTACTTC
17	TRBD2	NA	TRBV19	TRBJ2-3	CASSISGLAGRLDTQYF	TGTGCCAGTAGTATCTCAGGACTAGCGGGGAGGCTCGATACGCAGTATTTT
15	NA	NA	TRBV29-1	TRBJ2-1	CSPVGVEGRGNEQFF	TGCAGCCCTGTAGGTGTTGAGGGCCGGGGCAATGAGCAGTTCTTC
14	NA	once	TRBV5-6	TRBJ2-1	CASSLAAPAGGGFF	TGTGCCAGCAGCTTGGCCGCCCCAGCGGGCGGAGGGTTCTTC
16	NA	NA	TRBV29-1	TRBJ1-1	CSGVYGSGVMNTEAFF	TGCAGCGGAGTTTATGGCTCAGGGGTTATGAACACTGAAGCTTTCTTT
16	NA	NA	TRBV28	TRBJ2-7	CASSLPIRGSRSEQYF	TGTGCCAGCAGTTTGCCAATCAGGGGATCCCGTTCCGAGCAGTACTTC
13	NA	NA	TRBV7-9	TRBJ2-7	CASSLNRAYEQYF	TGTGCCAGCAGCTTGAACAGAGCCTACGAGCAGTACTTC
13	NA	NA	TRBV4-3	TRBJ2-1	CASSQDRVNEQFF	TGCGCCAGCAGCCAAGATCGGGTTAATGAGCAGTTCTTC
14	TRBD1	NA	TRBV2	TRBJ2-5	CASSVLDREETQYF	TGTGCCAGCAGTGTACTGGACAGGGAAGAGACCCAGTACTTC